This T cell receptor (beta chain) appears in the sequencing data of a study of blood T cells in healthy people across ages. The second PCR ran roughly 6 to 11 cycles with a sample-barcoded 5' primer and J-beta primers. MiXCR, run by TCRdb on the 5' RACE reads, gives a single entry per CDR3 protein. The table shows some 1.4 million distinct CDR3 sequences, with 42% occurring only once. V lost 0 bases and J 5 bases, leaving 11 bases between the germline ends. The CDR3 runs 15 residues. This clonotype was detected only a few times. Input material: blood. The chain couples TRBV12-3 or TRBV12-4 to TRBJ2-1; D gene unclear. The receptor was derived from a woman aged 18-29 years in good health. CDR3 bases: TGTGCCAGCAGTTTAGCGCTGGGGTTCCACAATGAGCAGTTCTTC. This translates into CASSLALGFHNEQFF.